The TCR beta chain described here comes from a study of regulatory T cells in long-lasting Graves disease. Sequencing libraries for TCR beta were prepared with iRepertoire HTBI primers and Arm-PCR of CDR3 regions. TCRdb called the multiplex PCR reads again in MiXCR, with one record for every CDR3 protein. The data hold about 560,000 distinct CDR3 sequences, with about 16% observed a single time. This clonotype was seen many times. CDR1 is GTSNPN, CDR2 SVGIG, per germline (reference sequence). The CDR3 consists of 15 residues. The V segment lost 2 bases and the J segment 5 bases; nucleotides outside the gene matches: 9. Time point in this sample: newly diagnosed GD, antithyroid drugs for less than 3 months. PBMC-extracted RNA yielded the TCR library. These data were likewise used in another study, on T cells in Graves' hyperthyroidism and ophthalmopathy.

The sequenced sample was peripheral blood mononuclear cells (PBMCs), obtained at new diagnosis, from a patient treated with antithyroid drugs. The V call is TRBV30, the J call TRBJ1-2, with 9 bases matching TRBD1. The sequence was obtained from a man between 18 and 29 years old with Graves disease. The CDR3 reads CAWSPETGGDYGYTF. CDR3 nucleotide sequence: TGTGCCTGGAGTCCCGAGACAGGGGGAGATTATGGCTACACCTTC.